The 26 T cell receptor beta chains given below trace back to one sample, sequenced in a study of T-cell memory formation after mild COVID-19. TCRdb called the 5' RACE reads again in MiXCR, with one record for every CDR3 protein. The sample has about 350,000 distinct CDR3 sequences, about an eighth seen once; the top ten hold about 24%. Sample: PBMCs or a T cell subset sorted from them (not recorded which). These receptors all come from a man aged 18 to 35 who had mild COVID-19 (a few samples of this study predate the infection). Cell type and time point are not known.

This clonotype came up a few times. The chain uses TRBV7-2 and TRBJ2-1, with TRBD2 matching over 8 bases. V lost 4 bases, J lost 8 bases, and 10 bases stayed unmatched. The CDR3 spans 15 residues. CDR1 is SGHTA and CDR2 is FQGNSA in the germline V gene. The CDR3 DNA follows: TGTGCCAGCAGCTCATTCGCGGGGGGTGAGGATGAGCAGTTCTTC. It codes for CASSSFAGGEDEQFF.

J is TRBJ1-2 and V is TRBV28, with D possibly TRBD1 on 6 matching bases. Germline assignment: CDR1 MDHEN and CDR2 SYDVKM. V was clipped by 6 bases and J by 4 bases, with 18 bases between them. The length of the CDR3 is 15 residues. CDR3 nucleotides: TGTGCCAGCAGCCTTCCGGGACACCCAGGCTATGGCTACACCTTC. Amino acid sequence: CASSLPGHPGYGYTF.

The CDR3, as DNA: TGTGCCAGCAGTTCTGAGCGGGGGGCAGAGAATGAGCAGTTCTTC. This translates into CASSSERGAENEQFF. The chain carries TRBV2 and TRBJ2-1, with 9 bases matching TRBD2. V shed 5 bases, J shed 7 bases, and the junction held 9 bases outside the gene matches. Germline V lookup: CDR1 SNHLY, CDR2 FYNNEI. The CDR3 loop spans 15 amino acids.

CDR3 sequence: CASSPGQGRVGGYTF. CDR3 sequence (DNA): TGTGCCAGCAGCCCAGGACAGGGGCGTGTTGGTGGCTACACCTTC. The chain combines TRBV6-5 with TRBJ1-2, with 9 bases that match TRBD1. Germline assignment: CDR1 MNHEY and CDR2 SVGAGI. Trimming took 6 bases from V and 7 from J; bases not matched to a gene: 12. The CDR3 extends over 15 amino acids.

This clonotype was counted a few times. This chain's CDR3 is CASSSRGGTYGYTF. The CDR3, as DNA: TGTGCCAGCAGCTCCCGAGGAGGGACCTATGGCTACACCTTC. The rearrangement links TRBV7-9 to TRBJ1-2; maybe TRBD1 (5 bases). Germline CDR1 reads SEHNR; CDR2 reads FQNEAQ (reference sequence). The V end was cut by 4 bases, the J end by 4 bases, with 13 bases between. This CDR3 is built from 14 residues.

This clonotype was observed a few times. This chain links TRBV7-2 with TRBJ1-2; 7 bases are a match to TRBD1. The J segment lost 4 bases and the V segment lost 5 bases, leaving 7 bases of the junction unmatched. The CDR3 is made up of 14 amino acids. Germline V CDR1 and CDR2: SGHTA, FQGNSA. The CDR3 DNA reads TGTGCCAGCAGCCCCGGGGGACAGCTCTATGGCTACACCTTC. Protein sequence: CASSPGGQLYGYTF.

The V gene is TRBV7-3, the J gene TRBJ1-1; possibly TRBD1 for D (6 bases). The CDR3 runs to 15 residues. V was trimmed by 8 bases and J by 1 base, leaving 17 bases between them. CDR1 and CDR2 from the germline V gene are SGHTA and FQGTGA. CDR3 residues: CASQRDPTGNTEAFF. CDR3 nucleotide sequence: TGTGCCAGCCAGAGAGACCCGACAGGGAACACTGAAGCTTTCTTT.

This chain connects TRBV4-2 to TRBJ2-7; TRBD2 aligns across 8 bases. The length of the CDR3 is 16 residues. Germline-derived CDR1 and CDR2 are LGHNA and YNFKEQ. V lost 3 bases to trimming and J lost 1 base; unmatched junction nucleotides: 8. CDR3 residues: CASSHHWQRGSYEQYF. CDR3 in DNA: TGTGCCAGCAGCCATCATTGGCAGCGGGGGTCCTACGAGCAGTACTTC.

The chain has TRBV6-5 and TRBJ1-1; D may be TRBD1 (5 bases). Germline V gene sequence: CDR1 MNHEY, CDR2 SVGAGI. Trimming left V 0 bases short and J 5 bases short, with 22 bases between. The CDR3 contains 18 residues. The CDR3 is CASSYSTSLGGGGTEAFF. The CDR3, as DNA: TGTGCCAGCAGTTACTCGACAAGCCTCGGGGGAGGCGGGACTGAAGCTTTCTTT.

The sample holds a few counts of this clonotype. The chain links TRBV20-1 to TRBJ2-3, with TRBD2 matching 8 bases. The CDR3 consists of 14 residues. The trim removed 3 bases at V and 3 bases at J, leaving 5 bases unmatched. Germline V gene lookup returns CDR1 DFQATT and CDR2 SNEGSKA (reference sequence). CDR3 nucleotide sequence: TGCAGTGCTAGCGGATTAGCGGGAACAGATACGCAGTATTTT. Amino acids: CSASGLAGTDTQYF.

V usage is TRBV7-2 and J usage is TRBJ2-1; either TRBD1 or TRBD2 may fit D (6 bases each). Germline values: CDR1 SGHTA, CDR2 FQGNSA. This CDR3 contains 14 residues. The V end lost 5 bases, the J end lost 7 bases, and 15 bases lay between the germline ends. CDR3: CASSLGGPRNEQFF. The CDR3 DNA reads TGTGCCAGCAGCCTGGGGGGCCCACGTAATGAGCAGTTCTTC.

This clonotype was seen a handful of times. The chain is built from TRBV13 and TRBJ1-1; TRBD1 might be the D (5 bases). Germline CDR1 reads PRHDT; CDR2 reads FYEKMQ (reference sequence). Trimming stripped 5 bases from V and 5 bases from J, with 15 bases between. The CDR3 has 14 residues. In DNA, the CDR3 is TGTGCCAGCAGCGGAACCCCGGAGGGGACTGAAGCTTTCTTT. This sequence encodes CASSGTPEGTEAFF. Looking up the rest from reference TRBV13 and TRBJ1-1 gives the full variable domain: AAGVIQSPRHLIKEKRETATLKCYPIPRHDTVYWYQQGPGQDPQFLISFYEKMQSDKGSIPDRFSAQQFSDYHSELNMSSLELGDSALYFCASSGTPEGTEAFFGQGTRLTVV.

The chain combines TRBV5-6 with TRBJ1-2, with 8 bases identical to TRBD1. Per germline, CDR1 SGHDT and CDR2 YYEEEE. The CDR3 is 17 amino acids. Trimming cost V 4 bases and J 0 bases; bases outside gene matches: 11. The DNA of the CDR3 is TGTGCCAGCAGCAAGCCTACGGGACAGGAGGCTAACTATGGCTACACCTTC. Amino acids: CASSKPTGQEANYGYTF.

There are a few counts of this clonotype. The V and J genes are TRBV13 and TRBJ1-2, with D unresolved. CDR1 PRHDT and CDR2 FYEKMQ come from the germline V gene (reference sequence). The CDR3 extends over 14 amino acids. The V and J ends lost 2 bases and 4 bases respectively, with 11 bases between them. The CDR3 DNA sequence: TGTGCCAGCAGCTTATCCAAGGGTTCCTATGGCTACACCTTC. Translated, it gives CASSLSKGSYGYTF.

Here the CDR3 DNA reads TGTGCCAGCAGTCGCCGGGACGGTCTCCCCACCTTC. Amino acid sequence: CASSRRDGLPTF. The V call is TRBV6-5, the J call TRBJ1-2; tentative D call: TRBD1 (5 bases). Trimming pared 5 bases from V and 13 bases from J, leaving 17 bases between. The CDR3 contains 12 residues. CDR1 and CDR2 from the germline V gene are MNHEY and SVGAGI.

This clonotype was seen ten or more times. CDR3 sequence reads: CASSPNGGTGELFF. The CDR3 bases are TGTGCCAGCAGCCCTAATGGGGGGACCGGGGAGCTGTTTTTT. The gene calls are TRBV2 and TRBJ2-2; tentative D call: TRBD2 (6 bases). The germline V and J ends were trimmed by 6 bases and 5 bases, with 13 bases remaining between them. CDR1 is SNHLY and CDR2 is FYNNEI in the germline V gene. The CDR3 is 14 residues long.

This clonotype was counted at least ten times. V usage is TRBV3-1 and J usage is TRBJ2-2; 13 positions agree with TRBD2. Per germline, CDR1 LGHDT and CDR2 YNNKEL (reference sequence). After removal of 4 bases from V and 0 bases from J, the junction contained 5 bases not matched to a gene. The length of the CDR3 is 18 residues. Here the CDR3 DNA reads TGTGCCAGCAGCCCCGGACTAGCGGGGGTCTCGAACACCGGGGAGCTGTTTTTT. Translation: CASSPGLAGVSNTGELFF.

The chain couples TRBV7-9 to TRBJ2-3; D unresolved. V gave up 8 bases and J gave up 1 base, with 13 bases separating them. The CDR3 totals 14 residues. Per the germline V gene, CDR1 is SEHNR and CDR2 is FQNEAQ (reference sequence). This CDR3 reads CASGPRYRTDTQYF. For the CDR3, the DNA is TGTGCCAGCGGGCCCAGGTATCGCACAGATACGCAGTATTTT. Supplemented by reference TRBV7-9 and TRBJ2-3, the full variable domain reads DTGVSQNPRHKITKRGQNVTFRCDPISEHNRLYWYRQTLGQGPEFLTYFQNEAQLEKSRLLSDRFSAERPKGSFSTLEIQRTEQGDSAMYLCASGPRYRTDTQYFGPGTRLTVL.

The gene calls are TRBV25-1 and TRBJ2-5; 11 positions match TRBD1. CDR3 length equals 17 residues. With V trimmed by 8 bases and J by 4 bases, 15 bases remained unmatched. Germline V gene lookup returns CDR1 MGHDK and CDR2 SYGVNS. The CDR3 DNA sequence: TGTGCCAGCGGAGCCTTCCGGGGACAGGGGGGACCAGAGACCCAGTACTTC. Translation: CASGAFRGQGGPETQYF.

This clonotype was observed once. The gene calls are TRBV20-1 and TRBJ2-1; 9 positions agree with TRBD2. With 5 bases clipped from V and 3 bases from J, the junction kept 5 bases outside the gene matches. The CDR3 is 14 amino acids. In germline, CDR1 is DFQATT, CDR2 SNEGSKA (reference sequence). The CDR3 loop reads CSAGTAGGYNEQFF. CDR3 coding DNA: TGCAGTGCTGGTACAGCGGGGGGCTACAATGAGCAGTTCTTC.

This chain links TRBV9 with TRBJ2-5, with no clear D. This CDR3 region has 17 residues. Trimming left V 0 bases short and J 5 bases short, with 20 bases between. CDR1 is SGDLS, CDR2 YYNGEE, per germline. The CDR3 protein is CASSVATRSAGSETQYF. The CDR3 DNA is TGTGCCAGCAGCGTAGCTACGAGAAGTGCCGGATCGGAGACCCAGTACTTC. The whole variable domain, remainder taken from reference TRBV9 and TRBJ2-5, is DSGVTQTPKHLITATGQRVTLRCSPRSGDLSVYWYQQSLDQGLQFLIQYYNGEERAKGNILERFSAQQFPDLHSELNLSSLELGDSALYFCASSVATRSAGSETQYFGPGTRLLVL.

A few counts support this clonotype. The chain employs TRBV9 and TRBJ2-5, with D perhaps matching TRBD1 (5 bases). Trimming cost V 3 bases and J 2 bases, with 11 bases left between them. The germline gives CDR1 SGDLS, CDR2 YYNGEE. The CDR3 extends over 14 amino acids. The CDR3 loop reads CASSGDSFQETQYF. For the CDR3, the DNA is TGTGCCAGCAGCGGTGACAGCTTTCAAGAGACCCAGTACTTC.

The chain is built from TRBV7-3 and TRBJ1-6; D unclear. There are 14 residues in the CDR3. Germline loops: CDR1 SGHTA, CDR2 FQGTGA. The V gene lost 5 bases and the J gene lost 10 bases, with 15 bases spanning the gap. CDR3 bases: TGTGCCAGCAGCGCATCAGGATTAGGATCACCCCTCCACTTT. Its translation: CASSASGLGSPLHF.

This clonotype was observed many times. The V call is TRBV7-2, the J call TRBJ2-3; a weak D match, TRBD1 (5 bases). This CDR3 has 16 amino acids. Trimming took off 7 bases at V and 0 bases at J, with 17 bases between the two ends. Germline values: CDR1 SGHTA, CDR2 FQGNSA. CDR3 bases: TGTGCCAGCACCCGCCGGGCGGCAGGGAGCACAGATACGCAGTATTTT. Amino acid sequence: CASTRRAAGSTDTQYF.

This clonotype was detected only a few times. V and J are TRBV6-5 and TRBJ2-1, with TRBD1 matching over 9 bases. With V trimmed by 5 bases and J by 6 bases, 8 bases remained unmatched. This CDR3 has 15 residues. Looked up from germline, CDR1 is MNHEY and CDR2 is SVGAGI. The CDR3 protein is CASSTQDRGGNEQFF. CDR3 sequence (DNA): TGTGCCAGCAGTACCCAGGACAGGGGTGGCAATGAGCAGTTCTTC.

The chain combines TRBV2 with TRBJ1-5; D gene ambiguous. The CDR3 covers 14 residues. CDR1 is SNHLY, CDR2 FYNNEI, per germline. V lost 5 bases, J lost 4 bases, and 12 bases lay in between. CDR3 DNA: TGTGCCAGCAGTATAAGGCAGCAAAATCAGCCCCAGCATTTT. It is translated as CASSIRQQNQPQHF.